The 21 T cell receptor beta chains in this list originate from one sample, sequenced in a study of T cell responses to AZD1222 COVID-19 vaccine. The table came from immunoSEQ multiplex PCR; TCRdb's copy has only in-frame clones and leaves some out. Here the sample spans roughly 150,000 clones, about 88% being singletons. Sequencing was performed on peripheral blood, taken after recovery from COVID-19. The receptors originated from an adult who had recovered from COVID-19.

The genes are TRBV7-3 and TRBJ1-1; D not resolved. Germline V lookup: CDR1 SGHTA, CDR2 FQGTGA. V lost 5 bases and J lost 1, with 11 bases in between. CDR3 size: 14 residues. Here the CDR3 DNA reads TGTGCCAGCAGCCCCACGGTAGCGAACACTGAAGCTTTCTTT. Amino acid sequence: CASSPTVANTEAFF.

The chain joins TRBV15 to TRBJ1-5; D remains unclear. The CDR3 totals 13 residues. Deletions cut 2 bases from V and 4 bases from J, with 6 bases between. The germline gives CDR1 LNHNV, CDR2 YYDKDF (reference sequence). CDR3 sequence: CATSRNNNQPQHF. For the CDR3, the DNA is TGTGCCACCAGCAGAAATAATAATCAGCCCCAGCATTTT.

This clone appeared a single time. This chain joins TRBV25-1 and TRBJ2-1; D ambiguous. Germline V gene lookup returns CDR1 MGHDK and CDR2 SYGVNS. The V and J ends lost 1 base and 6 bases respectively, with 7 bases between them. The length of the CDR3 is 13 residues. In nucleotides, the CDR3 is TGTGCCAGCAGTGAATCGAACCTCAATGAGCAGTTCTTC. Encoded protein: CASSESNLNEQFF.

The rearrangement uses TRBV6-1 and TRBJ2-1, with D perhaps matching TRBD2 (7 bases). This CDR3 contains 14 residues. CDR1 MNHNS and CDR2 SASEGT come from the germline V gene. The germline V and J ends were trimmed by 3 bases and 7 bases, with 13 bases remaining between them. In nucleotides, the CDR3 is TGTGCCAGCAGTGAGGCGGGGGCTAGGAATGAGCAGTTCTTC. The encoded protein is CASSEAGARNEQFF.

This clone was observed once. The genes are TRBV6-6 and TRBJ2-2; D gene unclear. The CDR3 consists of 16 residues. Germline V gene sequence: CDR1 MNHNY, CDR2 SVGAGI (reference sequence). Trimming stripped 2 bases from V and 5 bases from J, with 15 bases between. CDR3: CASSYPGNLGTGELFF. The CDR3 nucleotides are TGTGCCAGCAGTTACCCCGGAAACCTTGGGACCGGGGAGCTGTTTTTT.

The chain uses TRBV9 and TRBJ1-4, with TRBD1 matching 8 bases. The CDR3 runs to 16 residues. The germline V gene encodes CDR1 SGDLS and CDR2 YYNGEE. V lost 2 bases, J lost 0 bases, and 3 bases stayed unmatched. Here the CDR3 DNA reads TGTGCCAGCAGCGTCGGGACAGGTACAACTAATGAAAAACTGTTTTTT. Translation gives CASSVGTGTTNEKLFF.

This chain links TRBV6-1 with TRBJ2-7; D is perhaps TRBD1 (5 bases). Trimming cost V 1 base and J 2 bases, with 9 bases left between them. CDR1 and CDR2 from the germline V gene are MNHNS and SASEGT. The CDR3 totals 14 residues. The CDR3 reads CASSEVGATYEQYF. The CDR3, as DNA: TGTGCCAGCAGTGAAGTAGGGGCGACCTACGAGCAGTACTTC.

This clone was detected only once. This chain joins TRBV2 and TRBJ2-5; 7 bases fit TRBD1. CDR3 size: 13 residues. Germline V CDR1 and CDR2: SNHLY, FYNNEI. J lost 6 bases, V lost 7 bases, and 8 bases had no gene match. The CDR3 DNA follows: TGTGCCAGCACCGTCGACAGGGTGCAGACCCAGTACTTC. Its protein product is CASTVDRVQTQYF.

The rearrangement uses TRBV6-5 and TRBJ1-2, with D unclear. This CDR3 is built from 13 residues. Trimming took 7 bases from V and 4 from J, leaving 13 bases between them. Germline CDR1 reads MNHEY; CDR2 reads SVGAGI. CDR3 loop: CASTLATPYGYTF. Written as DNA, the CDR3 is TGTGCCAGCACCCTCGCGACCCCCTATGGCTACACCTTC.

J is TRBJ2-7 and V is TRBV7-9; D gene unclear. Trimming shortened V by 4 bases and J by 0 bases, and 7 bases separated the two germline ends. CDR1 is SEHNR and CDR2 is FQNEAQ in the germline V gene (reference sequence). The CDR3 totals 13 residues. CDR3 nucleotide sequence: TGTGCCAGCAGCTCGAGAAGCTCCTACGAGCAGTACTTC. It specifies CASSSRSSYEQYF.

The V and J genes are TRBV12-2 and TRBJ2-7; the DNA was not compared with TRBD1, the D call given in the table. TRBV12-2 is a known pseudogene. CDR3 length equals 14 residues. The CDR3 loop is CASRLVVSSYEQYF. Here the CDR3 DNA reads TGTGCAAGTCGCTTAGTGGTCAGTTCCTACGAGCAGTACTTC.

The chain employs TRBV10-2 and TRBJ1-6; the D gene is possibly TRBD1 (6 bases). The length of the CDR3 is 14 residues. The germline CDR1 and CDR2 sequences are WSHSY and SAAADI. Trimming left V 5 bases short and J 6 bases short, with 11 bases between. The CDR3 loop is CASSNTGTNSPLHF. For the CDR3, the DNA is TGCGCCAGCAGTAATACAGGGACTAATTCACCCCTCCACTTT.

CDR3 protein: CASSEFRGKRAFF. In DNA, the CDR3 is TGCGCCAGCAGTGAGTTCAGGGGTAAAAGAGCTTTCTTT. The gene calls are TRBV10-1 and TRBJ1-1; a possible D gene is TRBD1 (6 bases). Between the trimmed V and J ends, which lost 1 base and 10 bases, there was a span of 13 bases. Germline CDR1 and CDR2: WNHNN and SYGVQD (reference sequence). There are 13 residues in the CDR3.

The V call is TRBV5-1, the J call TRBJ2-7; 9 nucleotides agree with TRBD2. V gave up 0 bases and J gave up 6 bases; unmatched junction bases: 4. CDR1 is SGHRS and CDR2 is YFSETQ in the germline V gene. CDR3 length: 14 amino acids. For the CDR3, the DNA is TGCGCCAGCAGCTTGGCGGGACTAGCCGCCGAGCAGTACTTC. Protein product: CASSLAGLAAEQYF.

CDR3 region: CASSLGGTGGEAFF. DNA of the CDR3: TGTGCCAGCAGCTTAGGGGGGACAGGGGGCGAAGCTTTCTTT. The chain links TRBV11-3 to TRBJ1-1, with TRBD1 matching over 12 bases. There are 14 residues in the CDR3. Germline V gene sequence: CDR1 SGHNT, CDR2 YENEEA. Trimming at V came to 1 base and at J to 8 bases, leaving 2 bases not matched to a gene.

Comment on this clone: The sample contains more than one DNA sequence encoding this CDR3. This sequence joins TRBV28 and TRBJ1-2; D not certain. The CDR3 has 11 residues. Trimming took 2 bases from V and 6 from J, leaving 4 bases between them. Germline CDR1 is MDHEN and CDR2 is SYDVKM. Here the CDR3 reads CASSLRDGYTF. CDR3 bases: TGTGCCAGCAGTTTACGTGATGGCTACACCTTC.

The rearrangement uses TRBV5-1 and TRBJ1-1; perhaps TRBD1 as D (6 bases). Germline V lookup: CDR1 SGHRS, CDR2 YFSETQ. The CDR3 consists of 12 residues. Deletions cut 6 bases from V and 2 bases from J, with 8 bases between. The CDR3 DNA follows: TGCGCCAGCAAGGACAGAAACACTGAAGCTTTCTTT. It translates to CASKDRNTEAFF.

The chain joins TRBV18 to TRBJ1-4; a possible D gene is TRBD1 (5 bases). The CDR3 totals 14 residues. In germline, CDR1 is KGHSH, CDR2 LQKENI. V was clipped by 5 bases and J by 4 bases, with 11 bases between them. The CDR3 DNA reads TGTGCCAGCTCAGACCCTGGGGGTAATGAAAAACTGTTTTTT. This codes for CASSDPGGNEKLFF.

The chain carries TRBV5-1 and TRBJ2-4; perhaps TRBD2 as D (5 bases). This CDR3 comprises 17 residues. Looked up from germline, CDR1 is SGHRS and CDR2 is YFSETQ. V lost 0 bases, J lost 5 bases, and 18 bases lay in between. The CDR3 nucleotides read TGCGCCAGCAGCTTGGCCGGGGTACCGCGACGAGAAAACATTCAGTACTTC. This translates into CASSLAGVPRRENIQYF.

CDR3 coding DNA: TGTGCCAGCAGCCGGTGGGAGGAGATTAACAATGAGCAGTTCTTC. Protein sequence: CASSRWEEINNEQFF. This chain connects TRBV14 to TRBJ2-1; the D gene is possibly TRBD2 (6 bases). Germline values: CDR1 SGHDN, CDR2 FVKESK. This CDR3 is 15 amino acids long. Deletions cut 4 bases from V and 5 bases from J, with 15 bases between.

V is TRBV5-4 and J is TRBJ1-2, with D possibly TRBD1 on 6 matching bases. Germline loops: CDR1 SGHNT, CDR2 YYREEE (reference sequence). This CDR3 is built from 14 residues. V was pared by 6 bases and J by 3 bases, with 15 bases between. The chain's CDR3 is CASTSGGQDYGYTF. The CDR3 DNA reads TGTGCCAGCACCAGTGGGGGCCAGGACTATGGCTACACCTTC.